One and the same sample provided the 20 T cell receptor beta chains below, sequenced in a study of cytomegalovirus exposure and HLA in healthy donors. Data came from immunoSEQ multiplex PCR; TCRdb stores just in-frame clones and leaves some out. The repertoire has a few hundred thousand clones, around 90% of them found once; the top ten carry approximately 0.34%. Material: PBMCs. The receptors were gathered from a woman aged 18-30 years in good health and CMV-seronegative.

This chain connects TRBV10-3 to TRBJ2-3; 7 bases line up with TRBD1. The germline gives CDR1 ENHRY, CDR2 SYGVKD. The CDR3 consists of 14 residues. J gave up 1 base and V 6 bases, and 4 bases lay outside the gene matches. As DNA, the CDR3 is TGTGCCATCAGAGGGACAGTGGGCACAGATACGCAGTATTTT. Protein product: CAIRGTVGTDTQYF.

The rearrangement joins TRBV7-2 to TRBJ1-5, with D hard to call. Germline V gene lookup returns CDR1 SGHTA and CDR2 FQGNSA. Between the trimmed V and J ends, which lost 1 base and 1 base, there was a span of 8 bases. The CDR3 extends over 15 amino acids. The CDR3 nucleotides are TGTGCCAGCAGCTTAGGGTCTAGGAGCAATCAGCCCCAGCATTTT. This codes for CASSLGSRSNQPQHF.

V is TRBV27 and J is TRBJ2-1; 10 nucleotides line up with TRBD2. V dropped 2 bases and J dropped 8; count of bases not matched to a gene: 9. Germline CDR1 reads MNHEY; CDR2 reads SMNVEV (reference sequence). The CDR3 length is 16 residues. The CDR3 region is CASSLLSGGSLHEQFF. For the CDR3, the DNA is TGTGCCAGCAGTTTACTTAGCGGGGGGTCCCTTCATGAGCAGTTCTTC.

The gene calls are TRBV4-3 and TRBJ2-1, with 9 positions matching TRBD1. The CDR3 runs 14 residues. From germline, CDR1 is LGHNA and CDR2 YSLEER. J lost 5 bases, V lost 2 bases, and 1 base had no gene match. The chain's CDR3 is CASSQRTGDNEQFF. In DNA form, the CDR3 reads TGCGCCAGCAGCCAACGGACAGGGGACAATGAGCAGTTCTTC.

The V and J genes are TRBV4-1 and TRBJ2-1; perhaps TRBD1 as D (6 bases). The V end lost 2 bases, the J end lost 0 bases, and 14 bases lay between the germline ends. This CDR3 region has 17 residues. Germline-derived CDR1 and CDR2 are MGHRA and YSYEKL. The CDR3 coding sequence is TGCGCCAGCAGCCAAATAAATAGGGGGAGCTCCTACAATGAGCAGTTCTTC. Its protein product is CASSQINRGSSYNEQFF.

This chain joins TRBV5-1 and TRBJ1-2; D call uncertain. Per the germline V gene, CDR1 is SGHRS and CDR2 is YFSETQ. Between the trimmed V and J ends, which lost 2 bases and 6 bases, there was a span of 2 bases. The CDR3 contains 10 residues. The DNA for the CDR3 is TGCGCCAGCAGCTTCGATGGCTACACCTTC. Translating gives CASSFDGYTF.

The CDR3 region has the DNA TGTGCCAGCAGCTTAGGACAGGGGTATCAGCCCCAGCATTTT. It is translated as CASSLGQGYQPQHF. This rearrangement joins TRBV5-8 to TRBJ1-5; the match to TRBD1 covers 9 bases. V dropped 2 bases and J dropped 5; count of bases not matched to a gene: 2. The V gene's germline CDR1 is SGHTS and CDR2 YDEGEE. This CDR3 contains 14 residues.

The rearrangement links TRBV18 to TRBJ2-2; 10 bases line up with TRBD1. The CDR3 consists of 17 residues. The trim removed 2 bases at V and 2 bases at J, leaving 5 bases unmatched. Germline V lookup: CDR1 KGHSH, CDR2 LQKENI. Here the CDR3 DNA reads TGTGCCAGCTCACCATGGGACAGGGGTACTAACACCGGGGAGCTGTTTTTT. It yields the protein CASSPWDRGTNTGELFF.

CDR3 in DNA: TGTGCCAGTAGCAGCCCCCGGACAGGGCGATATGGCTACACCTTC. Residues: CASSSPRTGRYGYTF. The chain joins TRBV19 to TRBJ1-2, with 8 bases that match TRBD1. Trimming took 6 bases from V and 5 from J; bases not matched to a gene: 11. This CDR3 is built from 15 residues. Per germline, CDR1 LNHDA and CDR2 SQIVND (reference sequence).

This clone was recorded only once. Here the CDR3 reads CASSETGVSTEAFF. The CDR3 coding sequence is TGTGCCAGCAGTGAAACCGGGGTCTCCACTGAAGCTTTCTTT. The gene calls are TRBV6-1 and TRBJ1-1; D is uncertain. The CDR3 consists of 14 residues. V was cut by 2 bases and J by 4 bases, with 11 bases left in between. The germline V gene has CDR1 MNHNS and CDR2 SASEGT.

The rearrangement joins TRBV6-5 to TRBJ2-2, with 7 nucleotides matching TRBD1. The CDR3 runs 15 residues. Germline trimming cut 6 bases from V and 1 base from J; bases unmatched to any gene: 5. Germline V lookup: CDR1 MNHEY, CDR2 SVGAGI. Written as DNA, the CDR3 is TGTGCCAGCAGACCGGGACAGAGGAACACCGGGGAGCTGTTTTTT. Translated: CASRPGQRNTGELFF.

This clone was picked up one time. The chain joins TRBV28 to TRBJ1-2; D uncertain. Germline V lookup: CDR1 MDHEN, CDR2 SYDVKM. The CDR3 is 14 residues long. The ends were cut back, 6 bases at V and 8 bases at J, with 19 bases in the middle. In DNA, the CDR3 is TGTGCCAGCAGACCGCCCCCGATGGTGGGCGGCTACACCTTC. Its protein is CASRPPPMVGGYTF.

J is TRBJ2-7 and V is TRBV11-3, with D perhaps matching TRBD2 (6 bases). The CDR3 has 12 amino acids. V lost 8 bases and J lost 5, with 13 bases in between. Germline lookup yields CDR1 SGHNT and CDR2 YENEEA. The CDR3 nucleotides are TGTGCCAGCTCGGAGGGTTCGAACGAGCAGTACTTC. Its translation: CASSEGSNEQYF. The full variable domain, with the rest looked up from reference TRBV11-3 and TRBJ2-7, is EAGVVQSPRYKIIEKKQPVAFWCNPISGHNTLYWYLQNLGQGPELLIRYENEEAVDDSQLPKDRFSAERLKGVDSTLKIQPAELGDSAVYLCASSEGSNEQYFGPGTRLTVT.

The chain employs TRBV5-1 and TRBJ2-5; a weak D match, TRBD1 (6 bases). V was clipped by 0 bases and J by 0 bases, with 12 bases between them. Germline-derived CDR1 and CDR2 are SGHRS and YFSETQ. This CDR3 has 16 residues. Here the CDR3 DNA reads TGCGCCAGCAGCTTGGTTGGGACACAGTACCAAGAGACCCAGTACTTC. This encodes CASSLVGTQYQETQYF.

This clone was found a few times. Because it lacks the conserved phenylalanine or tryptophan at the end, this CDR3 is likely a read error. The limits of the CDR3 on the DNA are not certain, so only TCRdb's listed CDR3 is given. This rearrangement joins TRBV7-3 to TRBJ1-2. Germline V CDR1 and CDR2: SGHTA, FQGTGA. The CDR3 is 13 residues long, counting both termini. This chain's CDR3 is CASRGLAGFKKVR.

This chain connects TRBV27 to TRBJ1-5; D is perhaps TRBD1 (6 bases). V dropped 1 base and J dropped 6 bases, with 13 bases sitting between them. This CDR3 region has 15 residues. In germline, CDR1 is MNHEY, CDR2 SMNVEV (reference sequence). The chain's CDR3 is CASSLLPTGGQPQHF. In DNA, the CDR3 is TGTGCCAGCAGTTTATTACCGACAGGCGGTCAGCCCCAGCATTTT.

Details on this clone: Other DNA sequences in the sample encode the same CDR3. This chain links TRBV27 with TRBJ1-1, with D possibly being TRBD1 (6 bases). The CDR3 consists of 17 residues. With 5 bases removed from V and 2 bases from J, the gap between germline ends came to 21 bases. Germline V gives CDR1 MNHEY, CDR2 SMNVEV (reference sequence). In nucleotides, the CDR3 is TGTGCCAGCAGTCCCCAACCTGGGTTAGGGGGTAACACTGAAGCTTTCTTT. Residues: CASSPQPGLGGNTEAFF.

The chain combines TRBV7-6 with TRBJ1-4; 10 nucleotides agree with TRBD1. Germline assignment: CDR1 SGHVS and CDR2 FNYEAQ. V shed 3 bases, J shed 5 bases, and the junction held 12 bases outside the gene matches. This CDR3 spans 18 amino acids. CDR3 loop: CASSLWTFGQGENEKLFF. In nucleotides, the CDR3 is TGTGCCAGCAGCTTGTGGACATTCGGACAGGGGGAAAATGAAAAACTGTTTTTT.

As to this clone: Other DNA sequences in the sample encode the same CDR3. The gene calls are TRBV27 and TRBJ1-5; D possibly corresponds to TRBD1 (6 bases). CDR1 and CDR2 from the germline V gene are MNHEY and SMNVEV (reference sequence). This CDR3 contains 13 residues. Deletions cut 3 bases from V and 4 bases from J, with 7 bases between. The CDR3 reads CASSFRGNQPQHF. The CDR3 DNA reads TGTGCCAGCAGTTTTAGGGGGAATCAGCCCCAGCATTTT.

The chain combines TRBV21-1 with TRBJ2-1; the table calls TRBD2, which could not be checked here. TRBV21-1 constitutes a pseudogene. CDR3 length: 17 residues. CDR3 loop: CASSLTRRGPSYNEQFF. In DNA, the CDR3 is TGTGCCAGCTCCCTAACGAGGCGGGGCCCCTCCTACAATGAGCAGTTCTTC.